The rows below give T cell receptor beta chains drawn from one sample of a study of blood T cell repertoires in COVID-19. Repertoires were generated with immunoSEQ multiplex PCR, while TCRdb's copy carries only in-frame clones and drops some. The sample carries about 150,000 clones, roughly 90% recorded once. Sequenced: PBMCs or T cells enriched from blood (not recorded which). The origin of the receptors is a woman aged 50 to 65 who had recovered from COVID-19. CDR3s include the opening cysteine and the closing phenylalanine or tryptophan. The D gene is left open where the match is weak. Rows may omit the clone size; those that give it use once, few, many or a size class.

TRBJ1-5 | . | TRBV19 | . | CASSIRQGSANLGDQPQHF | TGTGCCAGTAGTATACGGCAGGGATCTGCCAACTTAGGGGATCAGCCCCAGCATTTT
TRBJ1-1 | TRBD1 | TRBV4-1 | . | CASSSRDRGEAFF | TGCGCCAGCAGCTCCCGGGACAGGGGCGAAGCTTTCTTT
TRBJ1-1 | . | TRBV29-1 | once | CSVETGRTEAFF | TGCAGCGTTGAAACAGGGCGGACTGAAGCTTTCTTT
TRBJ2-7 | . | TRBV6-2/TRBV6-3 | . | CASSYALVSYEQYF | TGTGCCAGCAGTTACGCCCTAGTTTCCTACGAGCAGTACTTC
TRBJ2-1 | TRBD2 | TRBV19 | . | CASSRTSGAFDEQFF | TGTGCCAGTAGTAGGACTAGCGGGGCCTTCGATGAGCAGTTCTTC
TRBJ2-7 | . | TRBV30 | . | CACAESYEQYF | TGTGCCTGCGCAGAATCCTACGAGCAGTACTTC
TRBJ1-2 | . | TRBV7-2 | . | CASSSNRDLVWYGYTF | TGTGCCAGCAGCTCTAACAGGGATTTGGTTTGGTATGGCTACACCTTC
TRBJ1-2 | . | TRBV6-5 | . | CASSSTRDNNYGYTF | TGTGCCAGCAGCTCTACTCGGGACAATAACTATGGCTACACCTTC
TRBJ1-2 | TRBD1 | TRBV28 | few | CASHSPGQGNYGYTF | TGTGCCAGTCATTCTCCGGGACAGGGTAACTATGGCTACACCTTC
TRBJ2-1 | TRBD1 | TRBV15 | . | CATSRSPGQGHNEQFF | TGTGCCACCAGTAGATCACCGGGACAGGGACACAATGAGCAGTTCTTC
TRBJ2-7 | TRBD2 | TRBV18 | . | CASSPRTSGHYEQYF | TGTGCCAGCTCACCACGGACTAGCGGGCACTACGAGCAGTACTTC
TRBJ1-1 | . | TRBV5-1 | . | CASSLGVLNTEAFF | TGCGCCAGCAGCTTGGGAGTCCTGAACACTGAAGCTTTCTTT
TRBJ1-5 | TRBD1 | TRBV10-2 | . | CASSAGGYQPQHF | TGCGCCAGCAGTGCAGGGGGTTATCAGCCCCAGCATTTT
TRBJ2-5 | . | TRBV18 | . | CASASAGETQYF | TGTGCCAGCGCATCCGCGGGGGAGACCCAGTACTTC
TRBJ2-7 | . | TRBV21-1 | . | CASSKRVGQRYEQYF | TGTGCCAGCAGCAAAAGGGTAGGACAGCGCTACGAGCAGTACTTC
TRBJ2-3 | TRBD2 | TRBV2 | . | CASSERIPSGGTDTQYF | TGTGCCAGCAGTGAACGCATTCCTAGCGGGGGAACAGATACGCAGTATTTT
TRBJ2-7 | . | TRBV21-1 | . | CATFAGLAFLEQYF | TGTGCTACCTTTGCAGGACTAGCGTTTCTCGAGCAGTACTTC
TRBJ2-1 | . | TRBV5-4 | . | CASSSKTGPAYNEQFF | TGTGCCAGCAGCTCTAAGACAGGACCAGCCTACAATGAGCAGTTCTTC
TRBJ1-5 | . | TRBV7-2 | . | CASSSYSNQPQHF | TGTGCCAGCAGCTCCTATAGCAATCAGCCCCAGCATTTT
TRBJ1-4 | TRBD1 | TRBV9 | . | CASSATGGANEKLFF | TGTGCCAGCAGCGCGACAGGGGGCGCTAATGAAAAACTGTTTTTT
TRBJ1-2 | TRBD1 | TRBV5-4 | . | CASSGRDREYGYTF | TGTGCCAGCAGCGGCCGGGACAGAGAGTATGGCTACACCTTC
TRBJ1-2 | . | TRBV7-2 | . | CASSLSRTKNVGYGYTF | TGTGCCAGCAGCTTATCACGGACAAAAAATGTCGGCTATGGCTACACCTTC
TRBJ2-5 | TRBD2 | TRBV5-6 | . | CASSGSGVGEETQYF | TGTGCCAGCAGCGGTAGCGGGGTTGGGGAAGAGACCCAGTACTTC
TRBJ2-7 | . | TRBV12-3/TRBV12-4 | . | CASSLHGVYEQYF | TGTGCCAGCAGTTTGCATGGAGTCTACGAGCAGTACTTC
TRBJ2-1 | TRBD2 | TRBV4-2 | . | CASSLPGTSGGADEQFF | TGTGCCAGCAGCCTCCCCGGGACTAGCGGGGGGGCGGATGAGCAGTTCTTC
TRBJ1-4 | . | TRBV6-2/TRBV6-3 | . | CASSYRRGANEKLFF | TGTGCCAGCAGTTACAGGAGGGGCGCTAATGAAAAACTGTTTTTT
TRBJ2-7 | TRBD1 | TRBV5-4 | . | CASSFPGQVREQYF | TGTGCCAGCAGCTTCCCCGGACAGGTGCGCGAGCAGTACTTC
TRBJ2-1 | TRBD1 | TRBV6-2/TRBV6-3 | . | CASSSAGTGVRNEQFF | TGTGCCAGCAGTTCTGCCGGGACAGGGGTTCGGAATGAGCAGTTCTTC
TRBJ1-2 | TRBD1 | TRBV11-2 | . | CASSLRGTGASHGYTF | TGTGCCAGCAGCTTACGGGGGACAGGGGCATCTCATGGCTACACCTTC
TRBJ2-4 | TRBD2 | TRBV3-1/TRBV3-2 | . | CASSQTAGVNIQYF | TGTGCCAGCAGCCAGACAGCGGGAGTAAACATTCAGTACTTC
TRBJ2-7 | . | TRBV5-6 | . | CASSQARSSYEQYF | TGTGCCAGCAGCCAGGCCAGGTCCTCCTACGAGCAGTACTTC
TRBJ2-7 | . | TRBV5-8 | . | CASSLRGHYEQYF | TGTGCCAGCAGCTTGAGGGGCCACTACGAGCAGTACTTC